This T cell receptor (beta chain) is drawn from a study of blood T cell repertoires in COVID-19. This clone was picked up a small number of times. V lost 1 base and J lost 1, with 7 bases in between. The germline V gene has CDR1 SGHTA and CDR2 FQGNSA. The CDR3 consists of 14 residues. Measured with immunoSEQ multiplex PCR; TCRdb has only the in-frame clones, and not every one. The repertoire holds 130,000 to 150,000 clones, with roughly 77% as singletons. Enrolment of Seattle patients took place during active infection, and they were followed longitudinally. The sample consisted of peripheral blood. The source of this sequence is a woman in her seventies with COVID-19, enrolled during active disease. This sequence joins TRBV7-2 and TRBJ1-1, with D unclear. The CDR3 loop is CASSLDNRNTEAFF. CDR3 nucleotide sequence: TGTGCCAGCAGCTTAGATAATAGGAACACTGAAGCTTTCTTT.